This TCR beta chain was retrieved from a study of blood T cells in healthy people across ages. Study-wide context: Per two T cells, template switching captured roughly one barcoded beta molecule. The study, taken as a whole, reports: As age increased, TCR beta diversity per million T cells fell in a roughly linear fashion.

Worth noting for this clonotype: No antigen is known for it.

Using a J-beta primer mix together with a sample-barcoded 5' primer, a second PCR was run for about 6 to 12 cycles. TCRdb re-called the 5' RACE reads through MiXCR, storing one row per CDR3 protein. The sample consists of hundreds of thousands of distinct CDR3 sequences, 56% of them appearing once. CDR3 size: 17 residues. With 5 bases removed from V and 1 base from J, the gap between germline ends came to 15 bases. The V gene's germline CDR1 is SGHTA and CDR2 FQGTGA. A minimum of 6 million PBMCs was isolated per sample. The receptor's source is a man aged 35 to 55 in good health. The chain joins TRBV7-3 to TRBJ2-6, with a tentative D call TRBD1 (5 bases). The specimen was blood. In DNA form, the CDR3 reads TGTGCCAGCAGCCCAACGCCCCCAGGGTCTGGGGCCAACGTCCTGACTTTC. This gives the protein CASSPTPPGSGANVLTF.